These 9 T cell receptor beta chains came from one sample sequenced in a study of T cell responses to AZD1222 COVID-19 vaccine. This table comes from immunoSEQ multiplex PCR, and its TCRdb copy is limited to in-frame clones, with some not included. The sample has 150,000 to 200,000 clones, more than 80% seen once. The material sequenced was peripheral blood, taken on day 0 of AZD1222 vaccination. The receptors were sampled from an adult in good health.

This clone was seen a single time. The CDR3 DNA sequence: TGTGCCAGCAGTGCGGCATCACTCATAGGGAAGCATTTT. Translation: CASSAASLIGKHF. The chain employs TRBV2 and TRBJ1-5; D unresolved. V lost 4 bases, J lost 14 bases, and 18 bases lay in between. Germline V gene data show CDR1 as SNHLY and CDR2 as FYNNEI. This CDR3 is built from 13 residues.

The rearrangement links TRBV5-1 to TRBJ1-4; no firm D call. V was pared by 0 bases and J by 5 bases, with 11 bases between. The CDR3 consists of 15 residues. CDR1 is SGHRS and CDR2 is YFSETQ in the germline V gene. The chain's CDR3 is CASSLGRVFNEKLFF. CDR3 in DNA: TGCGCCAGCAGCTTGGGGAGAGTGTTCAATGAAAAACTGTTTTTT.

This clone was counted a single time. The chain links TRBV9 to TRBJ2-1, with 8 bases that match TRBD2. Germline V gives CDR1 SGDLS, CDR2 YYNGEE. Trimming cost V 0 bases and J 2 bases; bases outside gene matches: 4. This CDR3 has 16 residues. CDR3 nucleotides: TGTGCCAGCAGCGTAGATCCCGGGAGGGCCTACAATGAGCAGTTCTTC. This codes for CASSVDPGRAYNEQFF.

The rearrangement uses TRBV6-5 and TRBJ2-1, with a tentative D call TRBD2 (5 bases). The CDR3 sequence is 14 residues long. V shed 6 bases and J shed 0 bases, with 9 bases lying between them. Germline V gives CDR1 MNHEY, CDR2 SVGAGI. The CDR3 is CASSTRGSYNEQFF. DNA for the CDR3: TGTGCCAGCAGCACCCGGGGCTCCTACAATGAGCAGTTCTTC.

V and J are TRBV7-9 and TRBJ1-2, with D perhaps TRBD1 (5 bases). The ends were cut back, 5 bases at V and 6 bases at J, with 13 bases in the middle. The CDR3 runs 13 residues. Germline CDR1 is SEHNR and CDR2 is FQNEAQ (reference sequence). This CDR3 is CASSPQWGDGYTF. The DNA for the CDR3 is TGTGCCAGCAGCCCCCAATGGGGGGATGGCTACACCTTC.

This clone has more than one count but fewer than ten. This chain joins TRBV11-3 and TRBJ2-1; D remains unclear. Germline CDR1 SGHNT, CDR2 YENEEA. Trimming cost V 1 base and J 9 bases, with 10 bases left between them. CDR3 length: 13 residues. CDR3 in DNA: TGTGCCAGCAGCTTAGTGCCGTACGGTGAGCAGTTCTTC. Translating gives CASSLVPYGEQFF.

The CDR3, as DNA: TGCGCCAGCAGCTCGGGGATAACCCCCGAGCAGTACTTC. Protein sequence: CASSSGITPEQYF. The chain has TRBV5-1 and TRBJ2-7; D possibly corresponds to TRBD2 (5 bases). The CDR3 consists of 13 residues. The V gene's germline CDR1 is SGHRS and CDR2 YFSETQ. Trimming took off 3 bases at V and 6 bases at J, with 13 bases between the two ends.

V is TRBV19 and J is TRBJ2-7, with TRBD2 matching over 8 bases. Per the germline V gene, CDR1 is LNHDA and CDR2 is SQIVND (reference sequence). This CDR3 contains 14 residues. J was trimmed by 3 bases and V by 7 bases; bases with no gene match: 8. The DNA of the CDR3 is TGTGCCAGTACCAATAAGGCGGGAGGCTACGAGCAGTACTTC. It yields the protein CASTNKAGGYEQYF.

This clone was picked up a small number of times. V is TRBV5-4 and J is TRBJ2-2, with D tentatively TRBD2 (5 bases). CDR3 length: 14 residues. Germline CDR1 reads SGHNT; CDR2 reads YYREEE (reference sequence). V was cut by 3 bases and J by 1 base, with 7 bases left in between. CDR3 coding DNA: TGTGCCAGCAGCTGGACTCTGAACACCGGGGAGCTGTTTTTT. Translation gives CASSWTLNTGELFF.